The present T cell receptor (beta chain) was sequenced within a study of regulatory T cells in long-lasting Graves disease. Libraries of TCR beta came from iRepertoire HTBI primers plus Arm-PCR of CDR3 regions. MiXCR was run by TCRdb on the multiplex PCR reads, yielding one entry per CDR3 protein. The repertoire holds a few hundred thousand distinct CDR3 sequences, approximately 15% seen once, with 25% to 30% in the top ten. This clonotype was observed a few times. Its antigen is unknown. Study-level points and caveats: New patients shared over 900 public clonotypes, and persistent patients shared more, with approximately 2,500.

The time point: newly diagnosed GD, antithyroid drugs for less than 3 months. RNA from PBMCs was the source of the TCR library. From germline, CDR1 is MNHEY and CDR2 SVGEGT. V shed 7 bases and J 7 bases; nucleotides not matched to a gene: 9. The CDR3 extends over 15 amino acids. The same specimen was also included in a second study, on T cells in Graves' hyperthyroidism and ophthalmopathy.

The sample consisted of peripheral blood mononuclear cells (PBMCs), taken at new diagnosis, from a patient treated with antithyroid drugs. The TCR comes from a man aged 35 to 55 with Graves disease. The gene calls are TRBV6-2 or TRBV6-3 and TRBJ1-6; 8 nucleotides align to TRBD1. CDR3 region: CASTKGTGLNSPLHF. CDR3 DNA sequence: TGTGCCAGCACTAAGGGGACAGGACTCAATTCACCCCTCCACTTT.